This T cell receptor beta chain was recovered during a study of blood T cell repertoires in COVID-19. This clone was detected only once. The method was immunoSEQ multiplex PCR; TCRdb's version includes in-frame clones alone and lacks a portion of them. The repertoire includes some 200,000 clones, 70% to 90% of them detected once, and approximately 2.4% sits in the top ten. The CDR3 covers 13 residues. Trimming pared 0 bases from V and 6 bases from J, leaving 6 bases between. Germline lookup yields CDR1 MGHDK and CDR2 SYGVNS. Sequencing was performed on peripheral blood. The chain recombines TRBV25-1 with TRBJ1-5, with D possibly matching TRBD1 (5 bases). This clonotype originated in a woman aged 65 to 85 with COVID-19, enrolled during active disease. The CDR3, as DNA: TGTGCCAGCAGTGAATATGGGGCTCAGCCCCAGCATTTT. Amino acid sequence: CASSEYGAQPQHF.